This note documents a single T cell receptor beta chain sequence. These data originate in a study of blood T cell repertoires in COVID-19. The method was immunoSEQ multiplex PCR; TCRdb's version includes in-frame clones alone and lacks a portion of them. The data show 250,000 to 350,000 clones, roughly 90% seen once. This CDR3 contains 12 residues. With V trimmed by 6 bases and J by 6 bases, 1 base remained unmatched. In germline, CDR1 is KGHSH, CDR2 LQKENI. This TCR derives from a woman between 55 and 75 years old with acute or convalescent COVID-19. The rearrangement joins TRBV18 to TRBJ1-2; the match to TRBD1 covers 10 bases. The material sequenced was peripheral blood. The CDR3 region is CASSGTGDGYTF. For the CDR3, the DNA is TGTGCCAGCTCTGGGACAGGGGATGGCTACACCTTC.